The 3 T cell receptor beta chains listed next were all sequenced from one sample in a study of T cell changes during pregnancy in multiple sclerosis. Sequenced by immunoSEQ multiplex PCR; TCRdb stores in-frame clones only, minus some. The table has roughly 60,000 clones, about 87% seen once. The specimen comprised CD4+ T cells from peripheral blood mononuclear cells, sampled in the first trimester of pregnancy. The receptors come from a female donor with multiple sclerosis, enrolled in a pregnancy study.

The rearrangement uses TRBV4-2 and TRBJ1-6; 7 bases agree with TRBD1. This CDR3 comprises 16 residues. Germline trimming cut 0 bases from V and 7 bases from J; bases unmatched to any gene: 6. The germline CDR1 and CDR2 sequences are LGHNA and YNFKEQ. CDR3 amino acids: CASSQDNRGLNSPLHF. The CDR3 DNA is TGTGCCAGCAGCCAAGACAACAGGGGTTTGAATTCACCCCTCCACTTT.

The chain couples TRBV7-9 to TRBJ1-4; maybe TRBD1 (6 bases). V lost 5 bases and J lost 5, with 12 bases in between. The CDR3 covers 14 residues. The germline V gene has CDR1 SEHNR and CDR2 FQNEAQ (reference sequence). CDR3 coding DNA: TGTGCCAGCAGCCTTACTACAGGGAATGAAAAACTGTTTTTT. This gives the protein CASSLTTGNEKLFF.

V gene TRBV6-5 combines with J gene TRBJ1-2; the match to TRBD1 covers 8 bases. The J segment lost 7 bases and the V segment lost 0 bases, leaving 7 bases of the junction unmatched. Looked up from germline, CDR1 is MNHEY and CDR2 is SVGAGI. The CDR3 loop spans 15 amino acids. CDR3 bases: TGTGCCAGCAGTTACTCGAGGGACAGGACTTTTGGCTACACCTTC. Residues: CASSYSRDRTFGYTF.